This T cell receptor (beta chain) was sequenced for a study of control samples from healthy donors and cancer patients. Here immunoSEQ multiplex PCR was the method, and the copy in TCRdb shows in-frame clones only, minus some. The sample shows a few hundred thousand clones, roughly 90% of them seen only once. Per the germline V gene, CDR1 is SEHNR and CDR2 is FQNEAQ (reference sequence). This CDR3 has 14 residues. J lost 1 base, V lost 7 bases, and 6 bases had no gene match. This TCR was sampled from a man aged 40-55 years with head and neck cancer. The chain links TRBV7-9 to TRBJ1-1; TRBD1 matches 7 bases. The sequencing sample was made of PBMCs. The CDR3 protein is CASNRQGSNTEAFF. The CDR3 bases are TGTGCCAGCAACCGACAGGGATCGAACACTGAAGCTTTCTTT.